This T cell receptor beta chain was recorded in a study of cytomegalovirus exposure and HLA in healthy donors. General study points: Relative to the roughly 690-donor mean, N-insertions were reportedly fewer in an Asian-associated ancestry cluster in a later analysis.

Use of 60 Vbeta and 13 Jbeta primers characterized the PCR. The table came from immunoSEQ multiplex PCR; TCRdb's copy has only in-frame clones and leaves some out. The top ten clones hold 7% of a sample with some 150,000 clones, around 80% of them seen once. Comments on this clone: Antigen unknown.

The origin of this receptor is a woman aged 25 to 39 in good health and CMV-seropositive. Material for sequencing was PBMCs.

The DNA for the CDR3 is TGCGCCAGCAGCTTGACAGCGAACACCGGGGAGCTGTTTTTT. This encodes CASSLTANTGELFF. J is TRBJ2-2 and V is TRBV5-1; unclear D gene. This CDR3 has 14 residues. Germline CDR1 reads SGHRS; CDR2 reads YFSETQ. Between the trimmed V and J ends, which lost 1 base and 0 bases, there was a span of 4 bases.